A selection of T cell receptor beta chains follows, all from one sample in a study of ipilimumab plus nivolumab after autologous stem cell transplantation. Sequencing used immunoSEQ multiplex PCR; TCRdb keeps in-frame clones, though not all of them. The sample includes roughly 6,300 clones, around 91% seen only once; the top ten take 5%. The material sequenced was PBMCs, taken in a trial of ipilimumab plus nivolumab as post-transplant consolidation. The origin of the receptors is a female donor with multiple myeloma. Each CDR3 is given with its conserved first and last residue. The D gene is left open where the match is weak. Expanded clones are given a class, and other clones once, few, many or no size at all.

cdr3_aa	cdr3_nt	d_call	clone_size	v_call	j_call
CASSSRSGAGNYGYTF	TGTGCCAGCAGCTCCAGGTCAGGGGCGGGAAACTATGGCTACACCTTC	NA	few	TRBV9	TRBJ1-2
CASSPGTIQFF	TGTGCCAGCAGCCCCGGGACTATCCAGTTCTTC	TRBD2	NA	TRBV5-4	TRBJ2-1
CASRQGPLGGAFF	TGCGCCAGCAGGCAGGGACCCTTAGGGGGAGCTTTCTTT	NA	NA	TRBV10-2	TRBJ1-1
CAWSWGGNTEAFF	TGTGCCTGGAGTTGGGGTGGGAACACTGAAGCTTTCTTT	NA	NA	TRBV30	TRBJ1-1
CASRALAEGGHNEQFF	TGTGCCAGCAGGGCTCTAGCGGAGGGGGGGCACAATGAGCAGTTCTTC	NA	NA	TRBV28	TRBJ2-1
CASSEYQGGRETQYF	TGTGCCAGCAGTGAATATCAGGGCGGAAGGGAGACCCAGTACTTC	NA	NA	TRBV25-1	TRBJ2-5
CASSLTTLGITGELFF	TGTGCCAGCAGCCTAACTACTCTCGGAATCACCGGGGAGCTGTTTTTT	NA	once	TRBV7-8	TRBJ2-2
CASSPLVYPSGANVLTF	TGTGCCAGCAGCCCCCTCGTTTACCCCTCTGGGGCCAACGTCCTGACTTTC	NA	NA	TRBV11-2	TRBJ2-6
CASSLVSGFYTGELFF	TGTGCCAGCAGCTTAGTTTCGGGTTTCTACACCGGGGAGCTGTTTTTT	NA	NA	TRBV7-8	TRBJ2-2
CASPGGDSGANVLTF	TGTGCCAGCCCAGGTGGGGACTCTGGGGCCAACGTCCTGACTTTC	NA	NA	TRBV7-8	TRBJ2-6
CASSIVTEDNEQFF	TGTGCCAGTAGTATAGTGACAGAAGACAATGAGCAGTTCTTC	NA	NA	TRBV19	TRBJ2-1
CASRVAGVGHEQFF	TGTGCCAGCAGAGTAGCGGGAGTCGGCCATGAGCAGTTCTTC	TRBD2	NA	TRBV25-1	TRBJ2-1
CASSPSGRDEQYF	TGTGCCAGCAGTCCCTCTGGACGGGACGAGCAGTACTTC	NA	NA	TRBV28	TRBJ2-7
CASSQVSLGFYEQYF	TGCGCCAGCAGTCAAGTGAGCCTTGGGTTCTACGAGCAGTACTTC	NA	NA	TRBV10-2	TRBJ2-7
CAEGGQGEETQYF	TGTGCCGAAGGTGGACAGGGGGAAGAGACCCAGTACTTC	TRBD1	NA	TRBV2	TRBJ2-5
CAGGLDTQYF	TGTGCCGGGGGACTAGATACGCAGTATTTT	NA	NA	TRBV30	TRBJ2-3
CASSQATSYEQYF	TGCGCCAGCAGCCAAGCCACTAGCTACGAGCAGTACTTC	NA	NA	TRBV4-3	TRBJ2-7
CASSKWTSGSYEQYF	TGTGCCAGTAGTAAATGGACTAGCGGGAGTTACGAGCAGTACTTC	TRBD2	NA	TRBV19	TRBJ2-7
CASSSAGTGTEAFF	TGCGCCAGCAGTTCCGCCGGGACAGGGACTGAAGCTTTCTTT	TRBD1	few	TRBV10-1	TRBJ1-1
CASSLRWGGSDEQFF	TGTGCCAGCAGTTTACGATGGGGAGGTAGCGATGAGCAGTTCTTC	NA	NA	TRBV27	TRBJ2-1
CASSTGGGLEAFF	TGCGCCAGCAGCACGGGGGGTGGGCTAGAAGCTTTCTTT	NA	NA	TRBV5-1	TRBJ1-1
CASSATGTSYEQYF	TGTGCCAGCAGCGCGACAGGGACGTCCTACGAGCAGTACTTC	TRBD1	NA	TRBV5-4	TRBJ2-7
CASSPGQTPYEQYF	TGTGCCAGCTCACCGGGACAGACCCCCTACGAGCAGTACTTC	TRBD1	once	TRBV18	TRBJ2-7
CASSPYTDTQYF	TGTGCCAGCAGCCCCTACACAGATACGCAGTATTTT	NA	NA	TRBV7-2	TRBJ2-3
CATSRGKGTEAFF	TGTGCCACCAGCAGAGGGAAAGGCACTGAAGCTTTCTTT	NA	NA	TRBV15	TRBJ1-1
CASSPRTSRNEQYF	TGTGCCAGCAGCCCCCGGACTAGCAGGAACGAGCAGTACTTC	TRBD2	once	TRBV7-2	TRBJ2-7
CASSSDFRKSSVHYEQYF	TGTGCCAGCAGTTCTGATTTTCGGAAATCCTCGGTCCATTACGAGCAGTACTTC	NA	NA	TRBV28	TRBJ2-7
CASSFSSNTEAFF	TGTGCCAGCAGTTTTTCCTCGAACACTGAAGCTTTCTTT	NA	NA	TRBV28	TRBJ1-1
CSVEDFRQIQETQYF	TGCAGCGTTGAAGATTTTAGACAGATCCAAGAGACCCAGTACTTC	NA	NA	TRBV29-1	TRBJ2-5
CASSLTSGSYEQYF	TGTGCCAGCAGTTTGACTAGCGGCTCCTACGAGCAGTACTTC	TRBD2	NA	TRBV28	TRBJ2-7
CASRNSVATNEKLFF	TGTGCCAGCCGGAACAGCGTTGCAACTAATGAAAAACTGTTTTTT	NA	once	TRBV28	TRBJ1-4
CASSLMGAGVSGELFF	TGTGCCAGCAGCTTGATGGGAGCGGGAGTTTCCGGGGAGCTGTTTTTT	TRBD2	NA	TRBV7-8	TRBJ2-2
CAWSVGGHYNYGYTF	TGTGCCTGGAGTGTAGGAGGGCATTATAACTATGGCTACACCTTC	NA	NA	TRBV30	TRBJ1-2
CASAGTSGSIGTGELFF	TGTGCCAGCGCCGGGACTAGCGGGAGTATTGGGACCGGGGAGCTGTTTTTT	TRBD2	NA	TRBV10-3	TRBJ2-2
CASSQRGQPQHF	TGTGCCAGTAGTCAACGGGGCCAGCCCCAGCATTTT	NA	NA	TRBV19	TRBJ1-5
CASSLDSGTGELFF	TGCGCCAGCAGCTTGGATTCGGGGACCGGGGAGCTGTTTTTT	NA	NA	TRBV5-1	TRBJ2-2
CASRERNTEAFF	TGCGCCAGCAGGGAGAGAAACACTGAAGCTTTCTTT	NA	NA	TRBV10-1	TRBJ1-1
CASSHLAVAGVSYNEQFF	TGTGCCAGTAGCCACCTTGCGGTAGCGGGAGTGTCCTACAATGAGCAGTTCTTC	TRBD2	NA	TRBV19	TRBJ2-1
CASSISRNNEQFF	TGTGCCAGTAGTATATCGCGGAACAATGAGCAGTTCTTC	NA	NA	TRBV19	TRBJ2-1
CASSLSLGSQRGRNGYTF	TGTGCCAGCTCGCTCTCGTTGGGCAGCCAGAGGGGTCGGAATGGCTACACCTTC	NA	NA	TRBV18	TRBJ1-2
CASSQVSGSSDEQFF	TGCGCCAGCAGCCAAGTTAGCGGGAGCTCTGATGAGCAGTTCTTC	TRBD2	NA	TRBV4-1	TRBJ2-1
CASRPSGDSYEQYF	TGCGCCAGCAGGCCTAGCGGGGACTCCTACGAGCAGTACTTC	TRBD2	NA	TRBV10-1	TRBJ2-7
CASSLGLAGTNEQFF	TGTGCCAGCAGCCTAGGACTAGCGGGAACGAATGAGCAGTTCTTC	TRBD2	NA	TRBV7-3	TRBJ2-1
CASSLEGVRLQGYTF	TGTGCCAGCAGTTTGGAAGGGGTCAGGCTTCAAGGCTACACCTTC	NA	NA	TRBV28	TRBJ1-2
CASSVDTSSGNTIYF	TGTGCCAGCAGCGTGGACACAAGCTCTGGAAACACCATATATTTT	NA	NA	TRBV2	TRBJ1-3
CASSLGRYEQYF	TGTGCCAGCAGCTTAGGCAGATACGAGCAGTACTTC	NA	NA	TRBV7-4	TRBJ2-7
CASSFYDTQYF	TGTGCCAGCAGTTTCTATGATACGCAGTATTTT	NA	once	TRBV28	TRBJ2-3
CASSLEGGGAYEQYF	TGCGCCAGCAGCTTGGAGGGGGGAGGGGCCTACGAGCAGTACTTC	NA	few	TRBV5-1	TRBJ2-7
CASGGEASYEQYF	TGTGCCAGCGGCGGTGAAGCCTCCTACGAGCAGTACTTC	NA	NA	TRBV9	TRBJ2-7
CASMKRNTDTQYF	TGTGCCAGCATGAAGAGAAACACAGATACGCAGTATTTT	NA	NA	TRBV5-4	TRBJ2-3
CASSLMAYGYTF	TGTGCCAGCAGTTTAATGGCGTATGGCTACACCTTC	NA	NA	TRBV28	TRBJ1-2
CASSLGVVNNEQFF	TGTGCCAGCAGCTTAGGGGTAGTTAACAATGAGCAGTTCTTC	NA	NA	TRBV7-2	TRBJ2-1
CASSPYRGIETQYF	TGTGCCAGCAGTCCGTACAGAGGGATAGAGACCCAGTACTTC	NA	NA	TRBV27	TRBJ2-5